What follows are 26 T cell receptor beta chains derived from one specimen sequenced in a study of regulatory T cells in long-lasting Graves disease. Regarding time point: newly diagnosed GD, antithyroid drugs for less than 3 months. Extracted PBMC RNA gave rise to the TCR library. Building of the TCR beta libraries involved iRepertoire HTBI primers and Arm-PCR of CDR3 regions. TCRdb re-analysed the multiplex PCR reads in MiXCR, keeping a single row per CDR3 protein. Of 530,000 or so distinct CDR3 sequences listed, about 16% are singletons. These same data were also listed under a study on T cells in Graves' hyperthyroidism and ophthalmopathy.

Specimen: peripheral blood mononuclear cells (PBMCs), collected at new diagnosis, from a patient treated with antithyroid drugs. The receptors here all came from a young man with Graves disease.

The rearrangement uses TRBV7-3 and TRBJ2-3, with a possible D match to TRBD2 (7 bases). CDR3 length: 15 amino acids. Trimming cost V 5 bases and J 0 bases, with 12 bases left between them. CDR1 and CDR2 (germline): SGHTA, FQGTGA. For the CDR3, the DNA is TGTGCCAGCAGCGGAGGGGGGGAAAGCACAGATACGCAGTATTTT. The encoded protein is CASSGGGESTDTQYF.

This clonotype was counted ten times or more. The chain's CDR3 is CASSSQTGYGYTF. The CDR3 bases are TGTGCCAGCAGCTCACAGACAGGGTACGGCTACACCTTC. This chain links TRBV7-2 with TRBJ1-2, with 7 positions matching TRBD1. The CDR3 has 13 amino acids. V shed 4 bases and J 8 bases; nucleotides not matched to a gene: 7. CDR1 and CDR2 (germline): SGHTA, FQGNSA.

The table lists this clonotype with many counts. The chain combines TRBV3-1 with TRBJ2-3; D is ambiguous. With 3 bases removed from V and 0 bases from J, the gap between germline ends came to 4 bases. Germline CDR1 and CDR2: LGHDT and YNNKEL (reference sequence). CDR3 length: 13 residues. CDR3 in amino acids: CASSQYSTDTQYF. In DNA, the CDR3 is TGTGCCAGCAGCCAGTATAGCACAGATACGCAGTATTTT.

This clonotype was counted at least ten times. V and J are TRBV27 and TRBJ1-4, with 9 nucleotides matching TRBD1. There are 17 residues in the CDR3. Germline CDR1 is MNHEY and CDR2 is SMNVEV (reference sequence). The junction had 14 bases not matched to a gene; V was cut back by 5 bases and J by 7 bases. Written as DNA, the CDR3 is TGTGCCAGCAGTCCCTGGGACAGGGAGGGCCAAGGTGAAAAACTGTTTTTT. As protein: CASSPWDREGQGEKLFF.

This clonotype was recorded at least ten times. V gene TRBV28 combines with J gene TRBJ2-1; 7 bases are a match to TRBD2. This CDR3 spans 15 amino acids. Looked up from germline, CDR1 is MDHEN and CDR2 is SYDVKM. The trim removed 2 bases at V and 8 bases at J, leaving 9 bases unmatched. In DNA, the CDR3 is TGTGCCAGCAGTTTAGGGACGGGGGGAGGAGATGAGCAGTTCTTC. This sequence encodes CASSLGTGGGDEQFF.

There are many counts of this clonotype. This chain links TRBV24-1 with TRBJ2-1, with D maybe TRBD1 (6 bases). The germline V gene encodes CDR1 KGHDR and CDR2 SFDVKD. V gave up 5 bases and J gave up 0 bases, with 10 bases separating them. The CDR3 has 15 amino acids. The CDR3 coding sequence is TGTGCCACCAGTGGGGGGACACACTCCTACAATGAGCAGTTCTTC. Its translation is CATSGGTHSYNEQFF.

This clonotype was seen only a few times. The rearrangement uses TRBV30 and TRBJ1-2; D not resolved. In germline, CDR1 is GTSNPN, CDR2 SVGIG (reference sequence). The CDR3 covers 14 residues. Trimming pared 0 bases from V and 3 bases from J, leaving 11 bases between. Here the CDR3 DNA reads TGTGCCTGGAGTGTAAGCACAAGCTACTATGGCTACACCTTC. It translates to CAWSVSTSYYGYTF.

The chain recombines TRBV2 with TRBJ2-3, with a possible D match to TRBD1 (6 bases). The germline V and J ends were trimmed by 7 bases and 6 bases, with 14 bases remaining between them. CDR1 SNHLY and CDR2 FYNNEI come from the germline V gene. The CDR3 is 13 amino acids. The CDR3 bases are TGTGCCAGCACCCGGGACATATCGGATACGCAGTATTTT. This encodes CASTRDISDTQYF.

This clonotype was counted only a few times. The chain links TRBV6-2 or TRBV6-3 to TRBJ2-1; the match to TRBD1 covers 7 bases. The junction had 15 bases not matched to a gene; V was cut back by 5 bases and J by 8 bases. The CDR3 is 16 amino acids. Per the germline V gene, CDR1 is MNHEY and CDR2 is SVGEGT. The CDR3 region has the DNA TGTGCCAGCAGTGAACGGACAGGACCCTCCGGGGATGAGCAGTTCTTC. Translation gives CASSERTGPSGDEQFF.

This clonotype was seen ten or more times. This sequence joins TRBV6-1 and TRBJ2-2; D tentatively fits TRBD1 or TRBD2 (5 bases each). Per the germline V gene, CDR1 is MNHNS and CDR2 is SASEGT. V lost 0 bases, J lost 6 bases, and 14 bases lay in between. The CDR3 contains 16 residues. CDR3 in amino acids: CASSEAVRVRAGELFF. DNA for the CDR3: TGTGCCAGCAGTGAAGCGGTCAGGGTGAGGGCCGGGGAGCTGTTTTTT.

The chain couples TRBV5-1 to TRBJ2-5, with no clear D. This CDR3 is built from 14 residues. Trimming pared 0 bases from V and 2 bases from J, leaving 8 bases between. Germline loops: CDR1 SGHRS, CDR2 YFSETQ. CDR3 nucleotides: TGCGCCAGCAGCTTGGCGGTGGGGCAAGAGACCCAGTACTTC. Its translation is CASSLAVGQETQYF.

This clonotype has at least ten counts. The rearrangement joins TRBV28 to TRBJ1-5; no clear D gene. Germline CDR1 MDHEN, CDR2 SYDVKM. CDR3 size: 13 residues. V shed 5 bases and J shed 4 bases, with 9 bases lying between them. The CDR3 spells CASSKLSNQPQHF. The DNA for the CDR3 is TGTGCCAGCAGTAAGTTGAGTAATCAGCCCCAGCATTTT. Full variable domain (remainder filled in from reference TRBV28 and TRBJ1-5): DVKVTQSSRYLVKRTGEKVFLECVQDMDHENMFWYRQDPGLGLRLIYFSYDVKMKEKGDIPEGYSVSREKKERFSLILESASTNQTSMYLCASSKLSNQPQHFGDGTRLSIL.

This clonotype was seen a handful of times. The CDR3 protein is CASNTEGRRRENYGYTF. The CDR3 DNA sequence: TGTGCCAGCAACACAGAGGGCCGGAGGCGGGAAAACTATGGCTACACCTTC. The rearrangement links TRBV6-1 to TRBJ1-2; the D is unclear. The CDR3 runs to 17 residues. The V end lost 7 bases, the J end lost 2 bases, and 23 bases lay between the germline ends. Germline V CDR1 and CDR2: MNHNS, SASEGT.

In its sample, this clonotype was seen a few times. The V gene is TRBV20-1, the J gene TRBJ2-7, with D perhaps matching TRBD1 or TRBD2 (5 bases each). Trimming removed 6 bases at V and 3 bases at J, with 15 bases between. The germline CDR1 and CDR2 sequences are DFQATT and SNEGSKA (reference sequence). This CDR3 spans 13 amino acids. The CDR3 DNA is TGCAGTGCCAGTGCCGGGGCCGGCTACGAGCAGTACTTC. This codes for CSASAGAGYEQYF.

This clonotype has more than one count but fewer than ten. The V gene is TRBV20-1, the J gene TRBJ2-1, with a possible D match to TRBD2 (5 bases). This CDR3 has 11 amino acids. CDR1 and CDR2 (germline): DFQATT, SNEGSKA (reference sequence). The V end lost 3 bases, the J end lost 15 bases, and 15 bases lay between the germline ends. The CDR3 DNA follows: TGCAGTGCTAGGGTACTAGATTGGGCGTTCTTC. Translated: CSARVLDWAFF.

The chain joins TRBV15 to TRBJ2-1; 8 nucleotides match TRBD2. Germline V lookup: CDR1 LNHNV, CDR2 YYDKDF (reference sequence). The CDR3 length is 14 residues. Trimming at V came to 0 bases and at J to 7 bases, leaving 2 bases not matched to a gene. CDR3 residues: CATSRDSGGNEQFF. CDR3 bases: TGTGCCACCAGCAGAGATTCGGGGGGGAATGAGCAGTTCTTC.

The rearrangement uses TRBV28 and TRBJ2-2; TRBD1 agrees at 7 bases. This CDR3 is 15 amino acids long. Germline V gives CDR1 MDHEN, CDR2 SYDVKM. The V and J ends lost 3 bases and 5 bases, in that order; junction bases with no gene match: 6. In DNA, the CDR3 is TGTGCCAGCAGTTTGCCGACAGGGAAAACCGGGGAGCTGTTTTTT. The encoded protein is CASSLPTGKTGELFF.

The rearrangement joins TRBV18 to TRBJ1-5, with D possibly being TRBD1 (6 bases). Germline values: CDR1 KGHSH, CDR2 LQKENI. V was cut by 0 bases and J by 7 bases, with 13 bases left in between. The CDR3 covers 15 residues. In DNA form, the CDR3 reads TGTGCCAGCTCACCACCTGGGGGGCAGGAACAGCCCCAGCATTTT. It yields the protein CASSPPGGQEQPQHF.

As concerns this clonotype: This sequence may be a read error, since a much larger clone differs from it by one base. The J gene is TRBJ2-1, the V gene TRBV2; maybe TRBD2 (6 bases). The germline V gene encodes CDR1 SNHLY and CDR2 FYNNEI. The V end lost 11 bases, the J end lost 6 bases, and 17 bases lay between the germline ends. This CDR3 is 13 amino acids long. The CDR3 coding sequence is TGTGCCGGCAACCGGGAGAGGAGCAATGAGCAGTTCTTC. Its translation: CAGNRERSNEQFF.

In this sample, this clonotype turned up a few times. The chain is built from TRBV2 and TRBJ1-3; D may be TRBD1 (6 bases). The CDR3 totals 16 residues. CDR1 is SNHLY and CDR2 is FYNNEI in the germline V gene. Trimming stripped 6 bases from V and 1 base from J, with 16 bases between. The CDR3 DNA follows: TGTGCCAGCAGCCAATATTTTACAGGGTCTGGAAACACCATATATTTT. Translation: CASSQYFTGSGNTIYF.

Of note for this clonotype: This clone may be a read error of a much larger clone one base away. The rearrangement links TRBV27 to TRBJ1-6; D is possibly TRBD1 (6 bases). Germline CDR1 and CDR2: MNHEY and SMNVEV (reference sequence). The CDR3 is 14 amino acids. V was shortened by 2 bases and J by 6 bases, with 8 bases between the two germline ends. The chain's CDR3 is CASSLQGPNSPLHF. DNA for the CDR3: TGTGCCAGCAGTTTACAGGGGCCTAATTCACCCCTCCACTTT.

CDR3 region: CASSARGSNQPQHF. As DNA, the CDR3 is TGTGCCAGCAGCGCAAGGGGCAGCAATCAGCCCCAGCATTTT. The chain joins TRBV9 to TRBJ1-5; maybe TRBD1 (5 bases). V was cut by 3 bases and J by 1 base, with 8 bases left in between. The germline V gene encodes CDR1 SGDLS and CDR2 YYNGEE. CDR3 length: 14 residues.

The V call is TRBV27, the J call TRBJ2-7; D is undetermined. Trimming took 8 bases from V and 5 from J, leaving 13 bases between them. Germline V gene sequence: CDR1 MNHEY, CDR2 SMNVEV (reference sequence). The CDR3 runs to 12 residues. The CDR3 sequence: CASLDEQNEQYF. The CDR3 DNA follows: TGTGCCAGCCTCGACGAGCAGAACGAGCAGTACTTC.

There are many counts of this clonotype. The CDR3 is CASRQDNQPQHF. The CDR3 nucleotides read TGTGCCAGCCGACAGGACAATCAGCCCCAGCATTTT. This sequence joins TRBV27 and TRBJ1-5; D possibly corresponds to TRBD1 (6 bases). There are 12 residues in the CDR3. V lost 8 bases, J lost 3 bases, and 8 bases lay in between. Germline V lookup: CDR1 MNHEY, CDR2 SMNVEV (reference sequence).

This clonotype was counted at least ten times. The genes are TRBV12-3 or TRBV12-4 and TRBJ2-7; D is unclear. Trimming left V 3 bases short and J 7 bases short, with 7 bases between. This CDR3 contains 11 residues. For the CDR3, the DNA is TGTGCCAGCAGTTTCCGTCTAGAGCAGTACTTC. It encodes CASSFRLEQYF.

The table lists this clonotype with a few counts. This chain joins TRBV18 and TRBJ2-1, with 7 bases that match TRBD2. Trimming cost V 0 bases and J 9 bases; bases outside gene matches: 8. From germline, CDR1 is KGHSH and CDR2 LQKENI. The length of the CDR3 is 15 residues. The CDR3 bases are TGTGCCAGCTCACCACCCCTAGCGGTCACCCGTGAGCAGTTCTTC. Amino acids: CASSPPLAVTREQFF.